These T cell receptor beta chains were read from a single sample in a study of cytomegalovirus exposure and HLA in healthy donors. Measured with immunoSEQ multiplex PCR; TCRdb has only the in-frame clones, and not every one. The sample shows about 180,000 clones, about 80% of them seen only once. The sample taken for sequencing was PBMCs. Source of these receptors: a woman aged 45-65 years in good health and CMV-seropositive. Both conserved end residues are part of each CDR3. The order of the fields is J gene, D gene, V gene, clone size, CDR3 DNA, CDR3 protein. The D gene is left open where the match is weak. Rows may omit the clone size; those that give it use once, few, many or a size class.

J: TRBJ2-2
D: TRBD1
V: TRBV7-9
size: .
DNA: TGTTCCAGCAGCCTCCTTCCAGGGGGCGCGAACACCGGGGAGCTGTTTTTT
CDR3: CSSSLLPGGANTGELFF

J: TRBJ2-1
D: TRBD2
V: TRBV2
size: .
DNA: TGTGCCAGCAGTGATTTAGCGGGGGGTAGGGATGAGCAGTTCTTC
CDR3: CASSDLAGGRDEQFF

J: TRBJ2-7
D: .
V: TRBV25-1
size: .
DNA: TGTGCCAGCAGTAACCCGGGCGGGGGCCACGAGCAGTACTTC
CDR3: CASSNPGGGHEQYF

J: TRBJ1-2
D: TRBD1
V: TRBV19
size: once
DNA: TGTGCCAGTAGTCACCCAGGGGGCGAGAACTATGGCTACACCTTC
CDR3: CASSHPGGENYGYTF

J: TRBJ1-2
D: TRBD1
V: TRBV27
size: .
DNA: TGTGCCAGCAGTTTTACAGGGGGGCCCTCTAACTATGGCTACACCTTC
CDR3: CASSFTGGPSNYGYTF

J: TRBJ2-2
D: TRBD1
V: TRBV18
size: .
DNA: TGTGCCAGCTCATCGGATAGGGGGCTGACCGGGGAGCTGTTTTTT
CDR3: CASSSDRGLTGELFF

J: TRBJ2-7
D: .
V: TRBV5-1
size: .
DNA: TGCGCCAGCAGCTTGGGCAGGGGATCGGACTACGAGCAGTACTTC
CDR3: CASSLGRGSDYEQYF

J: TRBJ2-7
D: .
V: TRBV28
size: once
DNA: TGTGCCAGCAGTTCCCCCGCGGGCGGACTCTGGTACGAGCAGTACTTC
CDR3: CASSSPAGGLWYEQYF

J: TRBJ2-7
D: TRBD2
V: TRBV9
size: .
DNA: TGTGCCAGCAGCGCCGGACTAGCGGGAACCCACGAGCAGTACTTC
CDR3: CASSAGLAGTHEQYF

J: TRBJ1-2
D: .
V: TRBV6-5
size: .
DNA: TGTGCCAGCAGTGAACAGTCGCCCGACTATGGCTACACCTTC
CDR3: CASSEQSPDYGYTF

J: TRBJ1-4
D: .
V: TRBV9
size: .
DNA: TGTGCCAGCAGCGTTCAGGGTGACTTTGCAACTAATGAAAAACTGTTTTTT
CDR3: CASSVQGDFATNEKLFF

J: TRBJ2-5
D: .
V: TRBV4-2
size: .
DNA: TGTGCCAGCAGCCAAGAACCCTCTAGGTACCAAGAGACCCAGTACTTC
CDR3: CASSQEPSRYQETQYF

J: TRBJ1-4
D: TRBD1
V: TRBV5-4
size: .
DNA: TGTGCCAGCAGCCTGGACAGGGGGGTAGAAGAAAAACTGTTTTTT
CDR3: CASSLDRGVEEKLFF

J: TRBJ2-5
D: TRBD2
V: TRBV5-4
size: .
DNA: TGTGCCAGCAGGGCACTAGCGGGGGGATTTGAGACCCAGTACTTC
CDR3: CASRALAGGFETQYF

J: TRBJ2-5
D: .
V: TRBV19
size: few
DNA: TGTGCCAGTAGTATGGTGATTGGGGCGGGGGAGACCCAGTACTTC
CDR3: CASSMVIGAGETQYF

J: TRBJ2-1
D: TRBD2
V: TRBV5-1
size: .
DNA: TGCGCCAGCAGCTTACTAGCGGGAGTCTACAATGAGCAGTTCTTC
CDR3: CASSLLAGVYNEQFF

J: TRBJ1-1
D: TRBD1
V: TRBV10-3
size: .
DNA: TGTGCCACGTCGACAGGGGGCAACACTGAAGCTTTCTTT
CDR3: CATSTGGNTEAFF

J: TRBJ2-7
D: .
V: TRBV7-9
size: .
DNA: TGTTCCAGCAGCTGGGCCTCGGGAGAGCAGTACTTC
CDR3: CSSSWASGEQYF

J: TRBJ2-5
D: TRBD2
V: TRBV4-2
size: .
DNA: TGTGCCAGCAGCCAATCTAGCGGCTTGGGCCAAGAGACCCAGTACTTC
CDR3: CASSQSSGLGQETQYF

J: TRBJ1-2
D: .
V: TRBV4-2
size: .
DNA: TGTGCCAGCAGGAGGGGGTTTCCTAACTATGGCTACACCTTC
CDR3: CASRRGFPNYGYTF

J: TRBJ1-1
D: .
V: TRBV29-1
size: .
DNA: TGCAGCGCCCGGGAACGGATGAACACTGAAGCTTTCTTT
CDR3: CSARERMNTEAFF

J: TRBJ2-2
D: .
V: TRBV9
size: .
DNA: TGTGCCAGCAGCCCCGGGCCTCGGGACGGGGAGCTGTTTTTT
CDR3: CASSPGPRDGELFF

J: TRBJ2-5
D: .
V: TRBV20-1
size: .
DNA: TGCAGTGGAGGTCAAGAGACCCAGTACTTC
CDR3: CSGGQETQYF

J: TRBJ2-6
D: .
V: TRBV5-1
size: .
DNA: TGCGCCAGCAGCCCCCGGGGGGCCAACGTCCTGACTTTC
CDR3: CASSPRGANVLTF

J: TRBJ1-2
D: TRBD1
V: TRBV6-5
size: .
DNA: TGTGCCAGCAGTTTGGACAGGCTTACGAACTATGGCTACACCTTC
CDR3: CASSLDRLTNYGYTF

J: TRBJ2-3
D: .
V: TRBV7-3
size: .
DNA: TGTGCCAGCAGCTTAGGAGATCGGTCATACGGCACAGATACGCAGTATTTT
CDR3: CASSLGDRSYGTDTQYF

J: TRBJ2-1
D: .
V: TRBV14
size: .
DNA: TGTGCCAGCAGCCAATCCTCCGCCTACAATGAGCAGTTCTTC
CDR3: CASSQSSAYNEQFF

J: TRBJ2-7
D: .
V: TRBV7-9
size: few
DNA: TGTGCCAGCAGCTTGGGAGGACTCTACGAGCAGTACTTC
CDR3: CASSLGGLYEQYF

J: TRBJ1-5
D: TRBD1
V: TRBV5-4
size: .
DNA: TGTGCCAGCAGCTTCCCTGACAGGGACAATCAGCCCCAGCATTTT
CDR3: CASSFPDRDNQPQHF

J: TRBJ2-2
D: TRBD1
V: TRBV27
size: .
DNA: TGTGCCAGCAGTGGGACAGGGATCGCCGGGGAGCTGTTTTTT
CDR3: CASSGTGIAGELFF

J: TRBJ2-7
D: .
V: TRBV15
size: .
DNA: TGTGCCACCAGCAGAGATCTCAGCTACGAGCAGTACTTC
CDR3: CATSRDLSYEQYF

J: TRBJ2-1
D: TRBD1
V: TRBV14
size: .
DNA: TGTGCCAGCAGCCTAGGACAGGCTGCCTTGGTGGTACACAATGAGCAGTTCTTC
CDR3: CASSLGQAALVVHNEQFF

J: TRBJ2-1
D: .
V: TRBV7-2
size: .
DNA: TGTGCCAGCAGCCACGGAGGGGTTGATGAGCAGTTCTTC
CDR3: CASSHGGVDEQFF

J: TRBJ2-7
D: .
V: TRBV5-1
size: .
DNA: TGCGCCAGCAGCTTGGACGGGAGTGACTACGAGCAGTACTTC
CDR3: CASSLDGSDYEQYF

J: TRBJ1-1
D: TRBD1
V: TRBV28
size: .
DNA: TGTGCCAGCAGGCGCGACAGGGTTAACACTGAAGCTTTCTTT
CDR3: CASRRDRVNTEAFF

J: TRBJ2-3
D: .
V: TRBV5-1
size: .
DNA: TGCGCCAGCCACCTGTGGGCAGGGAGCACAGATACGCAGTATTTT
CDR3: CASHLWAGSTDTQYF

J: TRBJ2-6
D: .
V: TRBV7-9
size: once
DNA: TGTGCCAGCAGCTACCCCAGGGTGAAGGGATACCCTGGGGCCAACGTCCTGACTTTC
CDR3: CASSYPRVKGYPGANVLTF

J: TRBJ2-3
D: .
V: TRBV7-8
size: .
DNA: TGTGCCAGCAGCTTATTTGCGGGACCCACAGATACGCAGTATTTT
CDR3: CASSLFAGPTDTQYF

J: TRBJ2-5
D: .
V: TRBV7-2
size: .
DNA: TGTGCCAGCAGCATGGGGACTTCCAAAGAGACCCAGTACTTC
CDR3: CASSMGTSKETQYF

J: TRBJ1-1
D: TRBD1
V: TRBV6-5
size: .
DNA: TGTGCCAGCAGTCTCAGGGGGCAGGGGCTTTTCTTT
CDR3: CASSLRGQGLFF

J: TRBJ1-2
D: .
V: TRBV6-5
size: .
DNA: TGTGCCAGCAGTCACAGCAGAGATGGCTACACCTTC
CDR3: CASSHSRDGYTF

J: TRBJ2-7
D: .
V: TRBV5-4
size: .
DNA: TGTGCCAGCCGCGGGCAGTCAGCCTACGAGCAGTACTTC
CDR3: CASRGQSAYEQYF

J: TRBJ2-1
D: TRBD2
V: TRBV2
size: .
DNA: TGTGCCAGCAGTGAAATACCCCTAGCGGGAGGTCGAGGTTACAATGAGCAGTTCTTC
CDR3: CASSEIPLAGGRGYNEQFF

J: TRBJ1-3
D: .
V: TRBV5-1
size: .
DNA: TGCGCCAGCAGCTTGTCGGGGGACTCTGGAAACACCATATATTTT
CDR3: CASSLSGDSGNTIYF

J: TRBJ2-7
D: TRBD1
V: TRBV27
size: few
DNA: TGTGCCAGCAGTTTAAAAGGGGGCGTTTATCCTAATCAGTACTTC
CDR3: CASSLKGGVYPNQYF

J: TRBJ2-1
D: .
V: TRBV7-3
size: .
DNA: TGTGCCAGCAGCTTATTTGGCGGGGCGCGGAATGAGCAGTTCTTC
CDR3: CASSLFGGARNEQFF

J: TRBJ2-1
D: .
V: TRBV7-2
size: .
DNA: TGTGCCAGCAGCTTAGCGTTAGCGGCCTCGAATGAGCAGTTCTTC
CDR3: CASSLALAASNEQFF

J: TRBJ1-4
D: TRBD1
V: TRBV5-1
size: .
DNA: TGCGCCAGCAGCTTAGGTCCGTCCGGGACAGCGGGTCACGATGAAAAACTGTTTTTT
CDR3: CASSLGPSGTAGHDEKLFF

J: TRBJ2-1
D: .
V: TRBV5-4
size: .
DNA: TGTGCCAGCAGCTTGCAGGACACCTCCTACAATGAGCAGTTCTTC
CDR3: CASSLQDTSYNEQFF

J: TRBJ2-5
D: TRBD2
V: TRBV5-5
size: .
DNA: TGTGCCAGCAGCTTGGGGGATACGGGAGGGGGTGAGACCCAGTACTTC
CDR3: CASSLGDTGGGETQYF

J: TRBJ1-4
D: .
V: TRBV5-6
size: .
DNA: TGTGCCAGCAGCTTCCGACTGCCAACTAATGAAAAACTGTTTTTT
CDR3: CASSFRLPTNEKLFF

J: TRBJ1-2
D: TRBD1
V: TRBV7-2
size: .
DNA: TGTGCCAGTGCCGGGACAGGGATCCCCAACTATGGCTACACCTTC
CDR3: CASAGTGIPNYGYTF

J: TRBJ2-1
D: TRBD1
V: TRBV4-3
size: once
DNA: TGCGCCAGCAGCCAAGCCCCCCGGACAGGTTCTTCCAATGAGCAGTTCTTC
CDR3: CASSQAPRTGSSNEQFF

J: TRBJ1-2
D: TRBD1
V: TRBV5-4
size: .
DNA: TGTGCCAGCAGTACCGGGACAGGGGGCGTCTATGGCTACACCTTC
CDR3: CASSTGTGGVYGYTF